A single sample is the source of the 22 T cell receptor beta chains below, sequenced in a study of tumor-infiltrating lymphocytes in oesophageal squamous cell carcinoma. MiXCR, run by TCRdb on the PCR reads, gives a single entry per CDR3 protein. This sample has about 15,000 distinct CDR3 sequences, with roughly 55% found just once. Sequencing was carried out using esophageal tumor tissue. All receptors derive from a male donor with esophageal squamous cell carcinoma.

J is TRBJ2-4 and V is TRBV7-3; D not resolved. The last part of the DNA fits TRBJ2-5 better; the J call may be wrong. The CDR3 contains 13 residues. Germline assignment: CDR1 SGHTA and CDR2 FQGTGA. The CDR3 here is CASSPTREETQYF. The CDR3 DNA follows: TGTGCCAGCAGTCCGACAAGGGAAGAGACCCAGTACTTC.

A remark on this clonotype: Germline and junction disagree at one end, which may indicate a read error. The chain recombines TRBV7-6 with TRBJ2-2; weak D call: TRBD1 (5 bases). CDR3 length equals 15 residues. Germline V CDR1 and CDR2: SGHVS, FNYEAQ. CDR3 residues: CASSPTRANAGELFF. The CDR3 DNA follows: TGTGCTAGCAGCCCGACCAGGGCGAATGCCGGGGAGCTGTTTTTT.

This chain links TRBV7-6 with TRBJ2-1; D is ambiguous. V was cut by 0 bases and J by 1 base, with 7 bases left in between. The length of the CDR3 is 15 residues. Germline V CDR1 and CDR2: SGHVS, FNYEAQ. CDR3 sequence: CASSLAAESYNEQFF. The CDR3 DNA follows: TGTGCCAGCAGCTTAGCGGCGGAATCCTACAATGAGCAGTTCTTC.

The sample holds a few counts of this clonotype. This rearrangement joins TRBV7-2 to TRBJ2-5, with D perhaps being TRBD1 or TRBD2 (5 bases each). The CDR3 has 16 residues. Germline lookup yields CDR1 SGHTA and CDR2 FQGNSA. Trimming removed 5 bases at V and 4 bases at J, with 20 bases between. CDR3 sequence: CASSPTLFRGRETQYF. CDR3 nucleotide sequence: TGTGCCAGCAGCCCCACCCTTTTCCGGGGACGAGAGACCCAGTACTTC.

The chain combines TRBV10-3 with TRBJ2-3; D gene uncertain. The tail of the sequence fits TRBJ2-1 better, so the J call may be wrong. CDR1 ENHRY and CDR2 SYGVKD come from the germline V gene. The length of the CDR3 is 15 residues. The CDR3 nucleotides are TGTGCCATCAGTGAGTCGCACAGCAAGGGCAATGAGCAGTTCTTC. It encodes CAISESHSKGNEQFF.

This chain links TRBV7-6 with TRBJ2-3; 10 nucleotides agree with TRBD2. V lost 1 base and J lost 5; bases outside the gene matches: 9. Per the germline V gene, CDR1 is SGHVS and CDR2 is FNYEAQ. The CDR3 spans 17 residues. This CDR3 is CASSLGDSGRIGDTQYF. The DNA for the CDR3 is TGTGCCAGCAGCTTAGGAGATAGCGGGAGGATCGGAGATACGCAGTATTTT.

The genes are TRBV11-2 and TRBJ2-5; 9 bases align to TRBD2. The DNA end is a closer match to TRBJ2-1, so the J assignment may be wrong. Germline V gene sequence: CDR1 SGHAT, CDR2 FQNNGV. The CDR3 length is 16 residues. This CDR3 reads CASSLVGGRAFHEQFF. DNA of the CDR3: TGTGCCAGCAGCTTAGTCGGCGGGAGGGCCTTCCATGAGCAGTTCTTC.

The chain uses TRBV6-8 and TRBJ2-6, with a weak D call TRBD1 (5 bases). The CDR3 contains 16 residues. Looked up from germline, CDR1 is MNHGY and CDR2 is SAAAGT. The V end lost 6 bases, the J end lost 1 base, and 13 bases lay between the germline ends. CDR3 nucleotide sequence: TGTGCCAGCAGACCGGCGCCAGGGTCTGGGGCCAACGTCCTGACTTTC. Its protein product is CASRPAPGSGANVLTF.

The chain couples TRBV7-4 to TRBJ2-4; D is undetermined. V lost 4 bases, J lost 13 bases, and 23 bases lay in between. Germline assignment: CDR1 SGHVT and CDR2 SQSDAQ. This CDR3 has 15 residues. CDR3 DNA sequence: TGTGCCAGCAGCTCGGCTACAACCGTACACAATGAGCAGTACTTC. This codes for CASSSATTVHNEQYF.

This clonotype turned up a few times. This rearrangement joins TRBV24-1 to TRBJ1-1, with TRBD1 matching over 7 bases. The CDR3 spans 13 residues. From germline, CDR1 is KGHDR and CDR2 SFDVKD. Losses at the gene ends were 5 bases for V and 5 bases for J; bases not matched to a gene: 4. As DNA, the CDR3 is TGTGCCACCAGTGGACAGGGAAAGACTGAAGCTTTCTTT. Its translation is CATSGQGKTEAFF.

The rearrangement joins TRBV7-3 to TRBJ1-5, with 7 bases identical to TRBD1. V trimming: 5 bases; J trimming: 2 bases; junction bases outside the gene matches: 3. Germline assignment: CDR1 SGHTA and CDR2 FQGTGA. The CDR3 is made up of 14 amino acids. CDR3 residues: CASSPGGRNQPQHF. As DNA, the CDR3 is TGTGCCAGCAGCCCAGGGGGACGCAATCAGCCCCAGCATTTT.

About this clonotype: The conserved closing phenylalanine or tryptophan is absent in this CDR3, likely reflecting a read error. It is unclear where the CDR3 begins or ends on the DNA, so no DNA is shown, and the CDR3 is as TCRdb lists it. This chain connects TRBV6-1 to TRBJ2-1; TRBD2 is the table's D call and was not checked against the DNA. CDR1 and CDR2 from the germline V gene are MNHNS and SASEGT. Ends included, the CDR3 has 17 residues. The CDR3 reads CASSEAQGANYGYTFGS.

This chain joins TRBV6-4 and TRBJ2-3, with TRBD2 matching 12 bases. The CDR3 length is 16 residues. CDR1 is MRHNA and CDR2 is SNTAGT in the germline V gene. V was pared by 2 bases and J by 0 bases, with 0 bases of the junction left unmatched. The CDR3 loop reads CASSDGTSGSTDTQYF. CDR3 DNA sequence: TGTGCCAGCAGTGACGGGACTAGCGGGAGCACAGATACGCAGTATTTT.

This clonotype was recorded many times. This could be a read error, since a much larger clone is one nucleotide away. The genes are TRBV7-6 and TRBJ2-1; D possibly corresponds to TRBD1 (6 bases). Matching the DNA end better, TRBJ2-7 makes the J call doubtful. The CDR3 extends over 16 amino acids. Per germline, CDR1 SGHVS and CDR2 FNYEAQ. In DNA form, the CDR3 reads TGTGCCAGCAGCGGGATGAGGGGGAGCTCCTACAATGAGCAGTACTTC. Translation gives CASSGMRGSSYNEQYF.

The chain employs TRBV6-5 and TRBJ2-5; D unresolved. V lost 0 bases and J 4 bases, leaving 3 bases between the germline ends. CDR3 size: 12 residues. Germline CDR1 and CDR2: MNHEY and SVGAGI. The DNA for the CDR3 is TGTGCCAGCAGTTACTCTGGAGAGACCCAGTACTTC. Its translation: CASSYSGETQYF.

The V gene is TRBV10-2, the J gene TRBJ2-3; maybe TRBD2 (5 bases). The germline V and J ends were trimmed by 3 bases and 3 bases, with 16 bases remaining between them. This CDR3 region has 16 residues. CDR1 is WSHSY, CDR2 SAAADI, per germline. CDR3 DNA sequence: TGCGCCAGCAGTGACCTTCACGGGATCTCGACAGATACGCAGTATTTT. This sequence encodes CASSDLHGISTDTQYF.

This clonotype is termed medium-sized. This chain joins TRBV6-1 and TRBJ2-6, with D unclear. V shed 5 bases and J shed 0 bases, with 5 bases lying between them. The CDR3 totals 14 residues. Germline V lookup: CDR1 MNHNS, CDR2 SASEGT. Written as DNA, the CDR3 is TGTGCCAGCAGTCTCGACTCTGGGGCCAACGTCCTGACTTTC. Amino acid sequence: CASSLDSGANVLTF.

This chain connects TRBV7-2 to TRBJ2-2; 11 bases match TRBD1. J lost 6 bases, V lost 5 bases, and 2 bases had no gene match. This CDR3 is built from 14 residues. Germline-derived CDR1 and CDR2 are SGHTA and FQGNSA. The CDR3 DNA sequence: TGTGCCAGCAGCATGGGACAGGGGGCCGGGGAGCTGTTTTTT. Protein sequence: CASSMGQGAGELFF.

The chain joins TRBV7-6 to TRBJ2-4; no definite D call. The J call may be faulty, since TRBJ2-5 better matches the DNA end. This CDR3 has 15 residues. Looked up from germline, CDR1 is SGHVS and CDR2 is FNYEAQ. The CDR3 nucleotides are TGTGCCAGCAGCTCCCGTGAGTGGGGCCAAGAGACCCAGTACTTC. This sequence encodes CASSSREWGQETQYF.

This clonotype was seen many times. The V call is TRBV19, the J call TRBJ1-1; tentative D call: TRBD1 (5 bases). Trimming left V 7 bases short and J 2 bases short, with 17 bases between. The germline V gene has CDR1 LNHDA and CDR2 SQIVND (reference sequence). This CDR3 is 15 amino acids long. The CDR3 here is CASKKTRDGNTEAFF. CDR3 sequence (DNA): TGTGCCAGTAAGAAGACCCGGGACGGAAACACTGAAGCTTTCTTT.

This clonotype was recorded at least ten times. In this CDR3 the conserved last residue, phenylalanine or tryptophan, is missing, so a read error is likely. Because the CDR3's place on the DNA is in doubt, the DNA is left out and the CDR3 is given as listed by TCRdb. The rearrangement links TRBV6-8 to TRBJ2-6; the table's D call TRBD1 went unverified against the DNA. From germline, CDR1 is MNHGY and CDR2 SAAAGT. The CDR3 has 11 amino acids, counting both end residues. CDR3 region: CWGNGIRDQDM.

This clonotype was recorded only once. The missing conserved phenylalanine or tryptophan at the end of this CDR3 makes a read error likely. No DNA is shown, since the ends of the CDR3 on it are uncertain; the CDR3 is the one TCRdb lists. The J gene is TRBJ2-7, the V gene TRBV7-6. Looked up from germline, CDR1 is SGHVS and CDR2 is FNYEAQ. The CDR3 spans 15 residues, counting both ends. CDR3 protein: CASSLVLSYEQYLGS.